This entry features one TCR beta chain sequence. Antigen unknown. From germline, CDR1 is PRHDT and CDR2 FYEKMQ (reference sequence). The germline V and J ends were trimmed by 5 bases and 0 bases, with 9 bases remaining between them. CDR3 length: 14 residues. Everyone who gave samples was a healthy Caucasian. The data derive from a study of identical twins. Study-wide points: Donors were not followed over many years; analysis was cross-sectional.

A universal primer site came from template switching; cDNA carried unique molecular identifiers. TCRdb reprocessed the 5' RACE reads with MiXCR, giving one entry per CDR3 protein. The top ten hold about 7% of the sample, which has 300,000 to 350,000 distinct CDR3 sequences, 9% to 15% seen once. A further study also used this sample, focusing on yellow fever vaccine responses in identical twins. That source reports: Each twin's T cell response to the vaccine was reported to look partly convergent and partly personalized.

This sequence originates from a woman under 30 in good health. Input material: CD8+ T cells sorted from blood. This chain connects TRBV13 to TRBJ2-3; D ambiguous. The CDR3 DNA reads as TGTGCCAGCAGCGACCGCGGAAGCACAGATACGCAGTATTTT. Translating it yields CASSDRGSTDTQYF.